Below, 10 T cell receptor beta chains from the same sample are listed, as sequenced in a study of identical twins. TCRdb reprocessed the 5' RACE reads via MiXCR and lists one record per CDR3 protein. The sample holds hundreds of thousands of distinct CDR3 sequences; 20% to 25% are singletons and the top ten take 0.45% to 0.5%. These sequences were also reported in another study, on yellow fever vaccine responses in identical twins.

Source material: CD4+ T cells sorted from blood. The receptor source for this set is a woman aged 18-30 years in good health.

V is TRBV7-3 and J is TRBJ2-1, with a tentative D call TRBD2 (7 bases). The CDR3 totals 18 residues. Trimming left V 2 bases short and J 0 bases short, with 17 bases between. From germline, CDR1 is SGHTA and CDR2 FQGTGA. As DNA, the CDR3 is TGTGCCAGCAGCTTATGGCGGAGAGGGGGGGGCTCCTACAATGAGCAGTTCTTC. As protein: CASSLWRRGGGSYNEQFF.

The rearrangement uses TRBV7-9 and TRBJ2-7, with 9 bases identical to TRBD2. Germline trimming cut 1 base from V and 6 bases from J; bases unmatched to any gene: 7. Germline CDR1 reads SEHNR; CDR2 reads FQNEAQ (reference sequence). The CDR3 has 15 residues. The DNA of the CDR3 is TGTGCCAGCAGCTTAGAGATGGCGGGAGGGGCCGAGCAGTACTTC. Translating gives CASSLEMAGGAEQYF.

The chain uses TRBV11-2 and TRBJ2-7; no definite D call. The CDR3 is 13 amino acids. Trimming pared 0 bases from V and 6 bases from J, leaving 9 bases between. Germline assignment: CDR1 SGHAT and CDR2 FQNNGV. CDR3 protein: CASSLELNLEQYF. CDR3 DNA sequence: TGTGCCAGCAGCTTAGAGTTGAACCTCGAGCAGTACTTC.

The rearrangement links TRBV20-1 to TRBJ2-7, with D hard to call. V lost 2 bases to trimming and J lost 0 bases, with 8 bases between them. Germline assignment: CDR1 DFQATT and CDR2 SNEGSKA (reference sequence). CDR3 size: 13 residues. The chain's CDR3 is CSARFQSSYEQYF. CDR3 bases: TGCAGTGCTAGATTCCAGAGCTCCTACGAGCAGTACTTC.

The table lists this clonotype with a few counts. The chain has TRBV6-1 and TRBJ1-4; perhaps TRBD1 as D (6 bases). V was cut by 5 bases and J by 2 bases, with 12 bases left in between. This CDR3 is built from 15 residues. Germline lookup yields CDR1 MNHNS and CDR2 SASEGT. The CDR3 DNA follows: TGTGCCAGCAGTACAGGGCTCTCCACTAATGAAAAACTGTTTTTT. Translation gives CASSTGLSTNEKLFF.

In this sample, this clonotype turned up a few times. V is TRBV20-1 and J is TRBJ2-1; possible D gene TRBD1, 6 bases. This CDR3 region has 12 residues. Germline V gene sequence: CDR1 DFQATT, CDR2 SNEGSKA (reference sequence). V was cut by 5 bases and J by 12 bases, with 17 bases left in between. The CDR3 DNA is TGCAGTGCTCGATACAGGGAGTGGGGGCAGTTCTTC. It yields the protein CSARYREWGQFF.

This clonotype appeared a few times. The chain combines TRBV28 with TRBJ1-2; 7 nucleotides match TRBD1. With V trimmed by 3 bases and J by 6 bases, 4 bases remained unmatched. The CDR3 has 13 amino acids. Looked up from germline, CDR1 is MDHEN and CDR2 is SYDVKM. CDR3 nucleotides: TGTGCCAGCAGTTTCGGACAGGACAATGGCTACACCTTC. This codes for CASSFGQDNGYTF.

The chain recombines TRBV12-5 with TRBJ2-1; tentatively, D is TRBD1 or TRBD2 (5 bases each). This CDR3 spans 17 amino acids. The germline gives CDR1 LGHNT, CDR2 FRNRAP. The ends were cut back, 4 bases at V and 6 bases at J, with 22 bases in the middle. The CDR3 DNA sequence: TGTGCTAGTGGTTCCTCCCCCGGGACCCGGGACGGCAATGAGCAGTTCTTC. Its translation is CASGSSPGTRDGNEQFF.

This chain joins TRBV25-1 and TRBJ1-4; D not resolved. This CDR3 region has 12 residues. Germline-derived CDR1 and CDR2 are MGHDK and SYGVNS. Trimming took off 5 bases at V and 10 bases at J, with 11 bases between the two ends. CDR3 sequence (DNA): TGTGCCAGCAGTAGTCATGTTGGAAAACTGTTTTTT. This translates into CASSSHVGKLFF.

This chain uses TRBV12-3 or TRBV12-4 with TRBJ1-1; no reliable D call. CDR3 size: 11 residues. Trimming took 4 bases from V and 8 from J, leaving 8 bases between them. As DNA, the CDR3 is TGTGCCAGCAGTTCCGTCCGAGAAGCTTTCTTT. It translates to CASSSVREAFF.